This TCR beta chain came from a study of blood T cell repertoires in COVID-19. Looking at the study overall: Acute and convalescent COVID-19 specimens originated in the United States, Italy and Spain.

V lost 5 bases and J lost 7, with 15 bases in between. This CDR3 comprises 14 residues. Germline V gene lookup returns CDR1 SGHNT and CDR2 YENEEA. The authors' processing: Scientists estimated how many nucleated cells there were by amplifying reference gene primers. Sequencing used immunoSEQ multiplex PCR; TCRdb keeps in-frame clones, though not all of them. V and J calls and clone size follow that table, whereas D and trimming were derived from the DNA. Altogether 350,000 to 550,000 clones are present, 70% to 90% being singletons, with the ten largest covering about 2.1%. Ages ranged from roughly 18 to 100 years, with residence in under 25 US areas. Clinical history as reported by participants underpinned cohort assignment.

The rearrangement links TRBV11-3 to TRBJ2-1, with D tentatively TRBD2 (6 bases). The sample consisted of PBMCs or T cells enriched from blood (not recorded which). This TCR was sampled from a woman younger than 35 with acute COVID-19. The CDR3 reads CASSPYGGLNEQFF. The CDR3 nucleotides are TGTGCCAGCAGCCCCTATGGGGGGTTAAATGAGCAGTTCTTC. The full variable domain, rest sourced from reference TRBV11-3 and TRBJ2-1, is EAGVVQSPRYKIIEKKQPVAFWCNPISGHNTLYWYLQNLGQGPELLIRYENEEAVDDSQLPKDRFSAERLKGVDSTLKIQPAELGDSAVYLCASSPYGGLNEQFFGPGTRLTVL.